These 17 T cell receptor beta chains came from one sample sequenced in a study of blood T cell repertoires in COVID-19. The repertoire was sequenced with immunoSEQ multiplex PCR; TCRdb's copy has only in-frame clones and lacks some. Among about 150,000 clones listed, roughly three quarters were seen once. Sequenced sample: PBMCs or T cells enriched from blood (not recorded which). Receptors were obtained from a woman in her forties or fifties who had recovered from COVID-19.

The rearrangement joins TRBV3-1 (or the pseudogene TRBV3-2) to TRBJ1-2; 9 positions match TRBD1. CDR1 and CDR2 (germline): LGHDT, YNNKEL (reference sequence). With 4 bases clipped from V and 7 bases from J, the junction kept 4 bases outside the gene matches. The CDR3 contains 13 residues. This chain's CDR3 is CASSLQQGAGYTF. The CDR3 bases are TGTGCCAGCAGCCTTCAACAGGGGGCTGGCTACACCTTC.

V gene TRBV10-3 combines with J gene TRBJ2-1; TRBD2 agrees at 9 bases. J was trimmed by 6 bases and V by 1 base; bases with no gene match: 13. Germline V gene sequence: CDR1 ENHRY, CDR2 SYGVKD. This CDR3 comprises 18 residues. CDR3 in amino acids: CAISELGSGGSISNEQFF. The DNA for the CDR3 is TGTGCCATCAGTGAGTTAGGTAGCGGGGGAAGTATCTCCAATGAGCAGTTCTTC.

The gene calls are TRBV6-5 and TRBJ1-3; 7 bases are a match to TRBD1. This CDR3 spans 15 amino acids. V shed 6 bases and J 0 bases; nucleotides not matched to a gene: 5. Germline V gives CDR1 MNHEY, CDR2 SVGAGI. The CDR3 is CASSYGTDSGNTIYF. CDR3 in DNA: TGTGCCAGCAGCTACGGGACAGACTCTGGAAACACCATATATTTT.

The chain has TRBV5-4 and TRBJ1-3; maybe TRBD1 (5 bases). Germline V gene sequence: CDR1 SGHNT, CDR2 YYREEE (reference sequence). Trimming took 7 bases from V and 0 from J, leaving 17 bases between them. The CDR3 extends over 16 amino acids. The CDR3 loop reads CASQAWSGDSGNTIYF. For the CDR3, the DNA is TGTGCCAGCCAAGCTTGGTCGGGGGACTCTGGAAACACCATATATTTT.

V gene TRBV5-4 combines with J gene TRBJ1-6; no clear D gene. The CDR3 runs 17 residues. Trimming took off 0 bases at V and 0 bases at J, with 10 bases between the two ends. The germline V gene encodes CDR1 SGHNT and CDR2 YYREEE (reference sequence). The CDR3 protein is CASSLEAGSSYNSPLHF. CDR3 DNA: TGTGCCAGCAGCTTGGAAGCGGGAAGCTCCTATAATTCACCCCTCCACTTT.

The chain joins TRBV6-5 to TRBJ2-3, with a possible D match to TRBD2 (7 bases). V lost 3 bases and J lost 3, with 13 bases in between. This CDR3 is built from 15 residues. Looked up from germline, CDR1 is MNHEY and CDR2 is SVGAGI. This chain's CDR3 is CASSYGGGRTDTQYF. The CDR3 region has the DNA TGTGCCAGCAGTTATGGGGGGGGCAGGACAGATACGCAGTATTTT.

This chain connects TRBV7-9 to TRBJ1-4, with TRBD1 identical over 9 bases. Germline-derived CDR1 and CDR2 are SEHNR and FQNEAQ (reference sequence). The CDR3 sequence is 14 residues long. Unmatched junction bases numbered 6, after V lost 5 bases and J lost 8 bases. The CDR3 sequence: CASSPGTGREKLFF. CDR3 coding DNA: TGTGCCAGCAGCCCAGGGACAGGGCGAGAAAAACTGTTTTTT.

The V gene is TRBV5-6, the J gene TRBJ2-7; a possible D gene is TRBD1 (6 bases). Trimming left V 1 base short and J 11 bases short, with 13 bases between. CDR1 and CDR2 (germline): SGHDT, YYEEEE. The CDR3 is 12 amino acids. CDR3 in amino acids: CASSLNRDSEYF. The CDR3, as DNA: TGTGCCAGCAGCTTGAACAGGGATAGCGAGTACTTC.

This sequence joins TRBV5-8 and TRBJ1-1, with 7 bases matching TRBD1. The CDR3 has 16 residues. V lost 2 bases, J lost 11 bases, and 18 bases stayed unmatched. From germline, CDR1 is SGHTS and CDR2 YDEGEE. Here the CDR3 reads CASSFAFRQGRLRAFF. The CDR3 nucleotides read TGTGCCAGCAGCTTCGCGTTCCGACAGGGTCGGTTGCGGGCTTTCTTT.

The chain combines TRBV7-9 with TRBJ1-6, with TRBD1 matching over 7 bases. The V and J ends lost 5 bases and 8 bases, in that order; junction bases with no gene match: 6. Looked up from germline, CDR1 is SEHNR and CDR2 is FQNEAQ (reference sequence). This CDR3 has 14 amino acids. CDR3 sequence reads: CASSGWDSHSPLHF. The CDR3 DNA reads as TGTGCCAGCAGCGGGTGGGACAGCCATTCACCCCTCCACTTT.

The V gene is TRBV10-3, the J gene TRBJ1-1, with 7 nucleotides matching TRBD1. Germline V CDR1 and CDR2: ENHRY, SYGVKD. The CDR3 is 14 residues long. The trim removed 5 bases at V and 2 bases at J, leaving 5 bases unmatched. The CDR3, as DNA: TGTGCCATCAGTTCGACAGGGTTCAACACTGAAGCTTTCTTT. Protein sequence: CAISSTGFNTEAFF.

The chain uses TRBV28 and TRBJ1-5; 9 positions agree with TRBD1. Losses at the gene ends were 4 bases for V and 9 bases for J; bases not matched to a gene: 4. The CDR3 consists of 13 residues. Germline assignment: CDR1 MDHEN and CDR2 SYDVKM. The CDR3 DNA sequence: TGTGCCAGCAGTTGGACAGGGGTAGGGCCCCAGCATTTT. Its protein is CASSWTGVGPQHF.

The table lists this clone with a few counts. The gene calls are TRBV2 and TRBJ1-6, with D perhaps TRBD1 (6 bases). Germline values: CDR1 SNHLY, CDR2 FYNNEI. This CDR3 spans 14 amino acids. Trimming stripped 5 bases from V and 6 bases from J, with 11 bases between. The CDR3 protein is CASSLQGPNSPLHF. The CDR3 bases are TGTGCCAGCAGTTTACAGGGTCCTAATTCACCCCTCCACTTT.

The V and J genes are TRBV6-6 and TRBJ1-5; the D is unclear. CDR3 size: 13 residues. V lost 6 bases and J lost 1, with 7 bases in between. Germline lookup yields CDR1 MNHNY and CDR2 SVGAGI (reference sequence). For the CDR3, the DNA is TGTGCCAGCAGGCTATTAAGCAATCAGCCCCAGCATTTT. Protein: CASRLLSNQPQHF.

V usage is TRBV6-5 and J usage is TRBJ1-1; 8 bases are shared with TRBD1. This CDR3 is 14 amino acids long. V lost 4 bases, J lost 5 bases, and 6 bases stayed unmatched. Germline loops: CDR1 MNHEY, CDR2 SVGAGI. The CDR3 nucleotides are TGTGCCAGCAGTTTTACAGGGGGACGGACTGAAGCTTTCTTT. It encodes CASSFTGGRTEAFF.

The chain couples TRBV18 to TRBJ2-3, with 8 nucleotides matching TRBD1. There are 18 residues in the CDR3. The ends lost 0 bases at V and 2 bases at J; junction bases unmatched: 10. CDR1 is KGHSH and CDR2 is LQKENI in the germline V gene. The CDR3, as DNA: TGTGCCAGCTCACCACCTGTTTTTAGCAGGGGGCTCACAGATACGCAGTATTTT. Protein sequence: CASSPPVFSRGLTDTQYF.

The V call is TRBV18, the J call TRBJ2-3; 7 bases match TRBD1. CDR1 and CDR2 (germline): KGHSH, LQKENI. This CDR3 comprises 15 residues. V was clipped by 5 bases and J by 3 bases; unmatched bases: 8. The CDR3 DNA follows: TGTGCCAGCTCATTACTGACAGGGCTAACAGATACGCAGTATTTT. It codes for CASSLLTGLTDTQYF. The variable domain in full, with the rest retrieved from reference TRBV18 and TRBJ2-3, is NAGVMQNPRHLVRRRGQEARLRCSPMKGHSHVYWYRQLPEEGLKFMVYLQKENIIDESGMPKERFSAEFPKEGPSILRIQQVVRGDSAAYFCASSLLTGLTDTQYFGPGTRLTVL.